Listed below are T cell receptor beta chains from one sample, sequenced in a study of control samples from healthy donors and cancer patients. Measured with immunoSEQ multiplex PCR; TCRdb has only the in-frame clones, and not every one. This table has approximately 140,000 clones, 80% to 95% appearing once. What was sequenced was blood. These receptors originate from a man aged 18 to 30 in good health. CDR3s include the opening cysteine and the closing phenylalanine or tryptophan. A D gene is named only where the DNA matches it firmly. Clone size is shown for a subset of rows, as once, few, many or a class of expanded clone.

CDR3	DNA	D	V	J	size
CASSLETGATNEKLFF	TGTGCCAGCAGCTTGGAGACAGGGGCGACTAATGAAAAACTGTTTTTT	TRBD1	TRBV5-6	TRBJ1-4	.
CASSAAYPHRTEAFF	TGTGCCAGCAGCGCGGCATATCCTCATCGCACTGAAGCTTTCTTT	.	TRBV9	TRBJ1-1	.
CATSRGDQSLGGTGELFF	TGTGCCACCAGCAGAGGTGACCAGTCTTTAGGGGGCACCGGGGAGCTGTTTTTT	.	TRBV15	TRBJ2-2	.
CASGPFGPASTDTQYF	TGTGCCAGTGGGCCTTTTGGTCCAGCTAGCACAGATACGCAGTATTTT	.	TRBV19	TRBJ2-3	.
CASRRYGYTF	TGTGCCAGCAGAAGGTATGGCTACACCTTC	.	TRBV6-5	TRBJ1-2	.
CASSRITGELFF	TGCGCCAGCAGCCGGATCACCGGGGAGCTGTTTTTT	.	TRBV4-1	TRBJ2-2	.
CASSLVGYDGYTF	TGTGCCAGCAGCTTAGTAGGGTACGATGGCTACACCTTC	.	TRBV7-9	TRBJ1-2	.
CASSWTNPYNEQFF	TGTGCCAGCAGTTGGACAAATCCCTACAATGAGCAGTTCTTC	.	TRBV27	TRBJ2-1	.
CAWSGGDSSNTGELFF	TGTGCCTGGAGTGGGGGGGACAGCTCGAACACCGGGGAGCTGTTTTTT	.	TRBV30	TRBJ2-2	.
CASSLRGAGELFF	TGTGCCAGCAGCCTCAGGGGGGCCGGGGAGCTGTTTTTT	.	TRBV6-2/TRBV6-3	TRBJ2-2	once
CASSKGDLPDTQYF	TGTGCCAGCAGTAAAGGGGATCTGCCAGATACGCAGTATTTT	.	TRBV6-4	TRBJ2-3	.
CASSLSPNGGDTQYF	TGTGCCAGCAGTTTATCCCCCAACGGGGGGGATACGCAGTATTTT	TRBD2	TRBV27	TRBJ2-3	.
CASSFLGREQPQHF	TGTGCCAGCAGTTTCCTCGGCAGGGAGCAGCCCCAGCATTTT	.	TRBV28	TRBJ1-5	.
CASSPMNYGYTF	TGTGCCAGCTCACCGATGAACTATGGCTACACCTTC	.	TRBV18	TRBJ1-2	.
CASSSRAGFDEKLFF	TGTGCCAGCAGCTCCAGGGCGGGGTTCGATGAAAAACTGTTTTTT	.	TRBV7-9	TRBJ1-4	.
CASSLAGAQNMNTEAFF	TGTGCCAGCAGCTTAGCAGGGGCCCAGAATATGAACACTGAAGCTTTCTTT	.	TRBV11-2	TRBJ1-1	.
CASRRGAEDTQYF	TGTGCCAGCAGGAGGGGGGCAGAAGATACGCAGTATTTT	.	TRBV6-5	TRBJ2-3	.
CASMGGSSTDTQYF	TGTGCCAGCATGGGCGGGAGCTCAACAGATACGCAGTATTTT	TRBD2	TRBV9	TRBJ2-3	.
CASSYRTGVETFF	TGTGCCAGCAGTTACAGAACAGGGGTCGAGACTTTCTTT	TRBD1	TRBV6-5	TRBJ1-1	.
CASRAGNQPQHF	TGTGCCAGCAGGGCAGGGAATCAGCCCCAGCATTTT	.	TRBV6-5	TRBJ1-5	.
CASSLSGIDGYTF	TGTGCCAGCAGTTTATCAGGGATCGATGGCTACACCTTC	.	TRBV27	TRBJ1-2	.
CASSILSSEQFF	TGTGCCAGCAGCATCCTCTCAAGTGAGCAGTTCTTC	.	TRBV21-1	TRBJ2-1	.
CASRTRTSYNEQFF	TGTGCCAGCAGAACCCGGACATCCTACAATGAGCAGTTCTTC	.	TRBV6-5	TRBJ2-1	.
CAWSPGTGDQPQHF	TGTGCCTGGAGTCCCGGGACAGGGGATCAGCCCCAGCATTTT	TRBD1	TRBV30	TRBJ1-5	.
CASSFRQGAWTGELFF	TGTGCCAGCAGCTTCAGACAGGGGGCTTGGACCGGGGAGCTGTTTTTT	TRBD1	TRBV9	TRBJ2-2	once
CASSLRRSSGNTIYF	TGTGCCAGCAGTTTGAGGAGAAGCTCTGGAAACACCATATATTTT	.	TRBV28	TRBJ1-3	.
CASSPRQGNTEAFF	TGTGCCAGCAGTCCACGACAGGGGAACACTGAAGCTTTCTTT	TRBD1	TRBV27	TRBJ1-1	.
CATFGLAPSYEQYF	TGTGCCACCTTTGGACTAGCGCCTTCCTACGAGCAGTACTTC	TRBD2	TRBV15	TRBJ2-7	.